Listed below are T cell receptor beta chains from one sample, sequenced in a study of T cells in localized non-small cell lung cancer. Profiled with immunoSEQ multiplex PCR; TCRdb holds only in-frame clones, not every one. The sample consists of tens of thousands of clones, around 88% of them appearing once. The specimen comprised peripheral blood, sampled before any cancer treatment. The receptors were gathered from a man aged 40-75 years with stage I lung adenocarcinoma. CDR3s include the opening cysteine and the closing phenylalanine or tryptophan. A D gene is named only where the DNA matches it firmly. The listing skips clone size in some rows; elsewhere it reads once, few, many or a size class.

D gene	V gene	clone size	J gene	CDR3 DNA	CDR3 protein
-	TRBV15	once	TRBJ1-1	TGTGCCACCAGCAGACTAGCTCAGGAAGCTTTCTTT	CATSRLAQEAFF
TRBD2	TRBV27	-	TRBJ2-2	TGTGCCAGCAGTTCCCGGGGACTAGCGGGGGGCACCGGGGAGCTGTTTTTT	CASSSRGLAGGTGELFF
TRBD1	TRBV5-1	-	TRBJ2-1	TGCGCCAGCAGCCGGACAGGGGGCGACAACTACAATGAGCAGTTCTTC	CASSRTGGDNYNEQFF
-	TRBV6-6	-	TRBJ2-1	TGTGCCAGCATTAGGGGGGAGGGGAGCTCCTACAATGAGCAGTTCTTC	CASIRGEGSSYNEQFF
TRBD2	TRBV4-3	-	TRBJ2-1	TGCGCCAGCAGCCAAGAAGGGAGGGGAAGGTGGAATGAGCAGTTCTTC	CASSQEGRGRWNEQFF
TRBD1	TRBV5-4	-	TRBJ2-3	TGTGCCAGCACCGGGGACAGAGATACGCAGTATTTT	CASTGDRDTQYF
-	TRBV18	-	TRBJ2-6	TGTGCCAGCTCACCACTCCAGGGGTCTGGGGCCAACGTCCTGACTTTC	CASSPLQGSGANVLTF
TRBD1	TRBV4-1	once	TRBJ1-1	TGCGCCAGCAGCCAAGATGCGCCCGGGACAGGGCCTGAAGCTTTCTTT	CASSQDAPGTGPEAFF
-	TRBV7-9	-	TRBJ1-1	TGTGCCAGCAGCTTAGCAATCAGGGTCGGGAACACTGAAGCTTTCTTT	CASSLAIRVGNTEAFF
-	TRBV27	-	TRBJ2-1	TGTGCCAGCGGACTGGCGGCGTACAATGAGCAGTTCTTC	CASGLAAYNEQFF
TRBD1	TRBV11-3	once	TRBJ2-5	TGTGCCAGCAGCGGGACAGCCCAAGAGACCCAGTACTTC	CASSGTAQETQYF
TRBD2	TRBV9	-	TRBJ2-1	TGTGCCAGCAGCCCTACTGGGACTATGTACAATGAGCAGTTCTTC	CASSPTGTMYNEQFF
-	TRBV7-8	-	TRBJ2-3	TGTGCCAGCAGCTCCCAGGGTAGCGCATTCACAGATACGCAGTATTTT	CASSSQGSAFTDTQYF
TRBD2	TRBV4-3	-	TRBJ2-7	TGCGCCAGCAGCCAACGCTGGTACCTGGGACTAGCGGGAAACGAGCAGTACTTC	CASSQRWYLGLAGNEQYF
-	TRBV27	-	TRBJ2-5	TGTGCCAGCAGGGGCAGTCTACAAGAGACCCAGTACTTC	CASRGSLQETQYF
TRBD1	TRBV7-9	-	TRBJ2-7	TGTGCCAGCAGTTCTACGACAGGGAGCTACGAGCAGTACTTC	CASSSTTGSYEQYF
-	TRBV7-2	-	TRBJ2-7	TGTGCCAGCAGCACCGGACTAACGGGCGAGCAGTACTTC	CASSTGLTGEQYF
TRBD2	TRBV30	-	TRBJ2-7	TGTGCCTGGACCTGGGGCGGGAGCGCCTACGAGCAGTACTTC	CAWTWGGSAYEQYF
TRBD1	TRBV7-2	-	TRBJ1-1	TGTGCCAGCAGTTCCAGGGGGCTGTCTGGCACTGAAGCTTTCTTT	CASSSRGLSGTEAFF
TRBD1	TRBV10-3	once	TRBJ1-5	TGTGCCATCAGTGACCAGACAGGGTTCGGGCAGCCCCAGCATTTT	CAISDQTGFGQPQHF
-	TRBV13	-	TRBJ1-5	TGTGCCAGCAGCCGGACGGGTCAGCCCCAGCATTTT	CASSRTGQPQHF
TRBD2	TRBV7-2	-	TRBJ2-3	TGTGCCAGCAGCTTAGGAGGGAGGGTATCGGATACGCAGTATTTT	CASSLGGRVSDTQYF
-	TRBV18	-	TRBJ2-7	TGTGCCAGCTCAGACCCGGGGGAGGGGGATGCCTACGAGCAGTACTTC	CASSDPGEGDAYEQYF
TRBD2	TRBV5-4	-	TRBJ2-1	TGTGCCAGCAGCCCTGGTGGACTAGCGGGACAACGACAGTTCTTC	CASSPGGLAGQRQFF
-	TRBV19	-	TRBJ2-3	TGTGCCAGTAGGAACAGGGCTAGCACAGATACGCAGTATTTT	CASRNRASTDTQYF
TRBD1	TRBV7-9	-	TRBJ1-4	TGTGCCAGCAGCTTAGCTTTGGGACAGGGGGATGCAACTAATGAAAAACTGTTTTTT	CASSLALGQGDATNEKLFF